This TCR beta chain was documented in a study of response to subunit inactivated influenza vaccine. Broader study findings: Few additional T cells are recruited per seasonal influenza vaccination, authors suggested.

Points on this clonotype: Its antigen is not known.

A single record per CDR3 protein comes from TCRdb applying MiXCR to the RT-PCR reads. Of about 620,000 distinct CDR3 sequences listed, approximately 10% are singletons. The sequencing here drew on PBMCs from blood, taken on the day of vaccination. The origin of this receptor is a man aged 50-60 years who received an inactivated influenza vaccine.

CDR3 DNA sequence: TGTGCCAGCAGTTTATGGGGGACCTACGAGCAGTACTTC. Its protein is CASSLWGTYEQYF. The chain carries TRBV12-3 or TRBV12-4 and TRBJ2-7, with D perhaps matching TRBD1 or TRBD2 (5 bases each). The CDR3 is made up of 13 amino acids. V was clipped by 2 bases and J by 2 bases, with 7 bases between them.